This TCR beta chain was sequenced during a study of blood T cell repertoires in COVID-19. Turning to the study itself: COVID-19 samples from acute and convalescent phases originated in the United States, Italy and Spain.

This clone was seen a single time. The germline V gene has CDR1 SGHVS and CDR2 FQNEAQ. Trimming took 7 bases from V and 0 from J; bases not matched to a gene: 16. This CDR3 is 20 amino acids long. Data came from immunoSEQ multiplex PCR; TCRdb stores just in-frame clones and leaves some out. Of 50,000 to 60,000 clones in the sample, roughly 80% were seen once. The receptor was isolated from a human donor in a cohort sampled during active or convalescent COVID-19. The genes are TRBV7-8 and TRBJ2-1; 12 nucleotides line up with TRBD2. Source material: peripheral blood. CDR3 coding DNA: TGTGCCAGCACGCTCCAGACTAGCGGGGGTCTTCCGAGCTCCTACAATGAGCAGTTCTTC. Protein: CASTLQTSGGLPSSYNEQFF. Complete variable domain (other parts from reference TRBV7-8 and TRBJ2-1): GAGVSQSPRYKVAKRGQDVALRCDPISGHVSLFWYQQALGQGPEFLTYFQNEAQLDKSGLPSDRFFAERPEGSVSTLKIQRTQQEDSAVYLCASTLQTSGGLPSSYNEQFFGPGTRLTVL.